This T cell receptor beta chain was profiled in a study of control samples from healthy donors and cancer patients. Repertoires were generated with immunoSEQ multiplex PCR, while TCRdb's copy carries only in-frame clones and drops some. The sample has about 130,000 clones, less than 90% seen once. The CDR3 extends over 15 amino acids. V was shortened by 6 bases and J by 3 bases, with 17 bases between the two germline ends. Germline V CDR1 and CDR2: LGHNT, FRNRAP. This chain joins TRBV12-5 and TRBJ1-1; possibly TRBD1 for D (5 bases). Sequenced: blood. The receptor was derived from a man between 18 and 29 years old in good health. CDR3 in DNA: TGTGCTAGTGGCCGGGTTTATGGGGCGGACACTGAAGCTTTCTTT. Translating gives CASGRVYGADTEAFF.